What follows is one TCR beta chain and its context. No cognate antigen has been identified for it. It has no much larger one-base neighbor in the sample; base qualities were not kept. These data are taken from a study of siplizumab effects on memory and regulatory T cells (dated by TCRdb to about 2019). For the study in its entirety: Across several responder-stimulator pairs, paired mixed lymphocyte reactions were conducted with siplizumab at around 0.91 ug/mL and without drug. The study looked at the effect of siplizumab, an anti-CD2 antibody, on alloreactive T-cell subsets in allogeneic mixed lymphocyte reactions made from human PBMCs.

Paper-wide results and their limitations: Siplizumab significantly lowered the cumulative frequency of alloreactive sequences that could be traced to unstimulated CD4+ memory T cells. Compared with memory T cells, unstimulated naive T cells appeared more diverse, and naive cells seemed to make a substantial contribution to the alloresponse. The suppressive function of proliferating Tregs from siplizumab cultures was not functionally confirmed. Sequences below about 10^-5 frequency were poorly captured, so only a minor fraction of alloreactive clones could be mapped to unstimulated subsets. Of the alloreactive CD4+ clones that could be mapped, the Treg-derived share averaged about 63% with siplizumab compared with around 25% in control reactions. Roughly 75-95% of proliferating CD4+ or CD8+ clones could not be assigned a naive or memory phenotype.

For approximately six days, cells in the mixed lymphocyte reaction were kept in coculture at 37 degrees C. After responder PBMCs were labelled with CFSE and stimulator PBMCs with Violet Dye, the two populations were combined at a 1:1 ratio. TCRbeta CDR3 sequencing was performed on sorted unstimulated T cells and on proliferating T cells recovered from mixed lymphocyte reactions. Fresh whole blood from ten to eleven HLA-typed healthy donors served as the source for isolating PBMCs. For TCR sequencing, responder T cells that had proliferated and were CFSE-low were FACS-sorted once the mixed lymphocyte reaction was over. The CDR3 runs 14 residues from the cysteine to the phenylalanine. Only the CDR3 portion is preserved as DNA: 42 bases, with reading frame beginning at the first base. V is pared back by 0 bases and J by 5 bases, with 11 bases lying between the germline termini. CDR1 and CDR2, per the germline V gene, are SGHRS and YFSETQ.

Library generation was performed with the immunoSEQ multiplex PCR assay. Some 1.1 x 10^5 TCR templates per sample were assayed by the deep sequencing platform. Genomic DNA extracted from sorted T cells was used for TCRbeta CDR3 sequencing. Per the authors' processing: The R programming language was used for the clonal analysis of the TCRbeta CDR3 data. Comparing unstimulated samples against CFSE-low samples taken after the reaction was how alloreactive CD4+ and CD8+ clones were defined. By matching sequences to the repertoires of sorted unstimulated Treg and non-Treg cells, each alloreactive CD4+ clone was assigned a regulatory or non-regulatory origin. TCRdb obtained this table from immuneACCESS and retained in-frame rearrangements with V and J assigned. These tables miss some clones; where compared with another copy, unresolved V genes account for less than half of the shortfall, and the remainder is unexplained. From that table come the V and J calls and clone size; the DNA was used to work out D and trimming. In all, the sample holds roughly 9,600 clones, and 40% of those were seen once. 8.6% of the sample is in the top ten clones.

The chain couples TRBV5-1 to TRBJ1-1, with TRBD1 as a weak D call on 6 bases. This receptor was taken from a human donor in good health; the cells came from an allogeneic mixed lymphocyte reaction. The material sequenced was CFSE-low (dividing) CD4+ T cells sorted from an allogeneic mixed lymphocyte reaction. The DNA reads TGCGCCAGCAGCTTGGTAACAGGGAGTACTGAAGCTTTCTTT. Its coded protein is CASSLVTGSTEAFF.